These 20 T cell receptor beta chains were all obtained from the same sample, sequenced in a study of blood T cells in healthy people across ages. A J-beta primer mix and a sample-barcoded 5' primer were used in a second PCR of about 6 to 12 cycles. TCRdb re-called the 5' RACE reads with MiXCR, one entry per CDR3 protein. The sample contains some 1,800,000 distinct CDR3 sequences, roughly two fifths of which appear only once. Sequenced: blood. The receptor source for this set is a human donor in good health.

This clonotype occurred a few times. The rearrangement joins TRBV6-2 or TRBV6-3 to TRBJ2-3; D gene ambiguous. Germline CDR1 reads MNHEY; CDR2 reads SVGEGT. This CDR3 is built from 13 residues. V lost 6 bases and J lost 2, with 9 bases in between. Here the CDR3 reads CASSHSPTDTQYF. CDR3 DNA: TGTGCCAGCAGCCATTCTCCCACAGATACGCAGTATTTT.

The genes are TRBV9 and TRBJ2-3; tentatively, D is TRBD2 (6 bases). Germline-derived CDR1 and CDR2 are SGDLS and YYNGEE. V dropped 1 base and J dropped 2 bases, with 11 bases sitting between them. CDR3 size: 15 residues. CDR3 sequence (DNA): TGTGCCAGCAGCGTATATGGACTATCCACAGATACGCAGTATTTT. It translates to CASSVYGLSTDTQYF.

This chain joins TRBV5-5 and TRBJ2-1; D tentatively fits TRBD1 or TRBD2 (5 bases each). This CDR3 comprises 16 residues. Germline CDR1 and CDR2: SGHKS and YYEKEE (reference sequence). V shed 0 bases and J shed 0 bases, with 10 bases lying between them. The CDR3 sequence is CASSLAWGSSYNEQFF. The CDR3 bases are TGTGCCAGCAGCTTGGCCTGGGGGAGCTCCTACAATGAGCAGTTCTTC.

The chain recombines TRBV10-3 with TRBJ1-1; no clear D. CDR1 ENHRY and CDR2 SYGVKD come from the germline V gene. The V gene lost 7 bases and the J gene lost 4 bases, with 13 bases spanning the gap. This CDR3 is built from 13 residues. The CDR3 sequence: CAIINREGTEAFF. The CDR3 DNA is TGTGCCATCATTAACAGAGAGGGCACTGAAGCTTTCTTT.

This clonotype was seen a few times. This chain connects TRBV5-6 to TRBJ1-2; 9 bases map to TRBD1. Unmatched junction bases numbered 11, after V lost 4 bases and J lost 4 bases. The CDR3 contains 16 residues. CDR1 is SGHDT, CDR2 YYEEEE, per germline. The chain's CDR3 is CASSASWTGDFYGYTF. DNA for the CDR3: TGTGCCAGCAGCGCGAGTTGGACAGGGGATTTCTATGGCTACACCTTC.

This clonotype appeared many times. J is TRBJ2-1 and V is TRBV28; TRBD1 matches 11 bases. V was clipped by 5 bases and J by 5 bases; unmatched bases: 8. Germline CDR1 and CDR2: MDHEN and SYDVKM. The CDR3 sequence is 16 residues long. The DNA of the CDR3 is TGTGCCAGCAGTCCTCTCTCGGACAGGGGGCACAATGAGCAGTTCTTC. This sequence encodes CASSPLSDRGHNEQFF. Supplemented by reference TRBV28 and TRBJ2-1, the full variable domain reads DVKVTQSSRYLVKRTGEKVFLECVQDMDHENMFWYRQDPGLGLRLIYFSYDVKMKEKGDIPEGYSVSREKKERFSLILESASTNQTSMYLCASSPLSDRGHNEQFFGPGTRLTVL.

A few counts support this clonotype. The chain employs TRBV20-1 and TRBJ1-1; D call uncertain. The CDR3 runs 14 residues. The V gene lost 3 bases and the J gene lost 0 bases, with 11 bases spanning the gap. In germline, CDR1 is DFQATT, CDR2 SNEGSKA (reference sequence). CDR3 loop: CSARRGPLNTEAFF. The DNA of the CDR3 is TGCAGTGCTAGGCGGGGTCCTTTGAACACTGAAGCTTTCTTT.

The V and J genes are TRBV14 and TRBJ1-5, with no clear D. This CDR3 contains 15 residues. Between the trimmed V and J ends, which lost 1 base and 3 bases, there was a span of 10 bases. Germline V gives CDR1 SGHDN, CDR2 FVKESK. The CDR3, as DNA: TGTGCCAGCAGCCAAGGGGGATTTTCCAATCAGCCCCAGCATTTT. This codes for CASSQGGFSNQPQHF. The whole variable domain, filled in from reference TRBV14 and TRBJ1-5, reads EAGVTQFPSHSVIEKGQTVTLRCDPISGHDNLYWYRRVMGKEIKFLLHFVKESKQDESGMPNNRFLAERTGGTYSTLKVQPAELEDSGVYFCASSQGGFSNQPQHFGDGTRLSIL.

About this clonotype itself: A read error may be the cause here, since a much bigger clone is one base away. The chain joins TRBV29-1 to TRBJ1-1; D is perhaps TRBD1 (5 bases). The length of the CDR3 is 12 residues. Germline V gene sequence: CDR1 SQVTM, CDR2 ANQGSEA. DNA of the CDR3: TGCAGCGCCATCATCACGGACACTGGAGCTTTCTTT. Translated: CSAIITDTGAFF.

This CDR3 is CSARGQKYNEQFF. In nucleotides, the CDR3 is TGCAGTGCTAGGGGACAGAAATACAATGAGCAGTTCTTC. The gene calls are TRBV20-1 and TRBJ2-1, with 7 bases matching TRBD1. V was clipped by 3 bases and J by 4 bases; unmatched bases: 3. Germline CDR1 reads DFQATT; CDR2 reads SNEGSKA (reference sequence). This CDR3 has 13 amino acids.

The chain recombines TRBV28 with TRBJ2-7; a possible D gene is TRBD1 (6 bases). Trimming pared 2 bases from V and 3 bases from J, leaving 14 bases between. The germline V gene has CDR1 MDHEN and CDR2 SYDVKM. The CDR3 totals 15 residues. The CDR3 reads CASSLASGTNYEQYF. In nucleotides, the CDR3 is TGTGCCAGCAGTTTAGCGTCAGGGACAAACTACGAGCAGTACTTC.

This clonotype turned up a few times. J is TRBJ2-7 and V is TRBV7-2; tentative D call: TRBD1 (5 bases). The V end lost 2 bases, the J end lost 2 bases, and 16 bases lay between the germline ends. The CDR3 sequence is 16 residues long. Germline-derived CDR1 and CDR2 are SGHTA and FQGNSA. CDR3 amino acids: CASSLSGDRVPYEQYF. CDR3 DNA: TGTGCCAGCAGCTTAAGTGGAGACAGAGTACCCTACGAGCAGTACTTC. Variable domain in full (rest from reference TRBV7-2 and TRBJ2-7): GAGVSQSPSNKVTEKGKDVELRCDPISGHTALYWYRQSLGQGLEFLIYFQGNSAPDKSGLPSDRFSAERTGGSVSTLTIQRTQQEDSAVYLCASSLSGDRVPYEQYFGPGTRLTVT.

This clonotype has just a few counts. This chain uses TRBV5-1 with TRBJ2-1; possibly TRBD1 for D (5 bases). The CDR3 loop spans 11 amino acids. V shed 5 bases and J shed 7 bases, with 7 bases lying between them. From germline, CDR1 is SGHRS and CDR2 YFSETQ. The CDR3 protein is CASRRQNEQFF. In DNA, the CDR3 is TGCGCCAGCAGGAGACAGAATGAGCAGTTCTTC.

The genes are TRBV12-3 or TRBV12-4 and TRBJ1-1; D remains unclear. V was pared by 3 bases and J by 1 base, with 9 bases between. CDR3 length: 14 residues. The DNA for the CDR3 is TGTGCCAGCAGTTTTCGGGAGAGGAACACTGAAGCTTTCTTT. This encodes CASSFRERNTEAFF.

CDR3 coding DNA: TGCGCCAGCAGCACAAGGACAGTTAGCGGATATTCTGGGGCCAACGTCCTGACTTTC. It encodes CASSTRTVSGYSGANVLTF. The rearrangement joins TRBV4-1 to TRBJ2-6; D tentatively reads TRBD1 or TRBD2 (6 bases each). Germline V gene sequence: CDR1 MGHRA, CDR2 YSYEKL. The CDR3 is 19 residues long. Trimming took 5 bases from V and 1 from J, leaving 21 bases between them.

The chain is built from TRBV20-1 and TRBJ2-7; D gene uncertain. The V gene's germline CDR1 is DFQATT and CDR2 SNEGSKA (reference sequence). Trimming removed 2 bases from V and 3 bases from J, with 20 bases in between. The CDR3 is 16 amino acids. DNA for the CDR3: TGCAGTGCTAGAACATCTGGAAGGACCAAGAACTACGAGCAGTACTTC. Protein sequence: CSARTSGRTKNYEQYF.

The rearrangement joins TRBV9 to TRBJ2-5; possibly TRBD2 for D (6 bases). The end of the DNA fits TRBJ2-7 better, so the J call may be wrong. The V gene's germline CDR1 is SGDLS and CDR2 YYNGEE. There are 17 residues in the CDR3. This CDR3 is CASSVDSGGFYGDEQYF. CDR3 bases: TGTGCCAGCAGCGTAGATTCCGGGGGATTTTACGGGGACGAGCAGTACTTC.

This clonotype occurred many times. The genes are TRBV28 and TRBJ2-6; tentative D call: TRBD1 (5 bases). The germline CDR1 and CDR2 sequences are MDHEN and SYDVKM. Trimming left V 8 bases short and J 9 bases short, with 8 bases between. This CDR3 spans 11 amino acids. The CDR3 DNA follows: TGTGCCAGCGGACACTACAACGTCCTGACTTTC. Encoded protein: CASGHYNVLTF. Together with reference TRBV28 and TRBJ2-6, the CDR3 gives the full variable domain: DVKVTQSSRYLVKRTGEKVFLECVQDMDHENMFWYRQDPGLGLRLIYFSYDVKMKEKGDIPEGYSVSREKKERFSLILESASTNQTSMYLCASGHYNVLTFGAGSRLTVL.

The chain carries TRBV10-3 and TRBJ2-7; D is perhaps TRBD1 (6 bases). V was pared by 2 bases and J by 0 bases, with 11 bases between. CDR1 is ENHRY and CDR2 is SYGVKD in the germline V gene. The CDR3 spans 15 residues. CDR3 sequence: CAISEGTGTSYEQYF. The CDR3 coding sequence is TGTGCCATCAGTGAGGGAACAGGGACCTCCTACGAGCAGTACTTC.

The chain is built from TRBV5-5 and TRBJ2-3; possible D gene TRBD1, 7 bases. The length of the CDR3 is 17 residues. Germline values: CDR1 SGHKS, CDR2 YYEKEE (reference sequence). Trimming shortened V by 0 bases and J by 4 bases, and 18 bases separated the two germline ends. The CDR3 DNA reads as TGTGCCAGCAGCTTGGAACTTGGCAGGGGGGTACCAGATACGCAGTATTTT. Residues: CASSLELGRGVPDTQYF.